This is a list of T cell receptor beta chains from one sample in a study of blood T cells in healthy people across ages. From the 5' RACE reads, TCRdb called clonotypes with MiXCR, one entry per CDR3 protein. Among about 1 million distinct CDR3 sequences listed, under 45% were seen once. Sequencing was done on a sample of blood. The receptors were gathered from a woman aged 55-70 years in good health. Each CDR3 is given with its conserved first and last residue. D genes are given only for firm matches. Clone size is given for some rows only: seen once, a few or many times, or a class if the clone is expanded.

d_gene	len	abundance	v_gene	j_gene	CDR3nt	CDR3aa
-	14	once	TRBV7-6	TRBJ2-1	TGTGCCAGCAGCGTAGTGTGGCGAGACAATGAGCAGTTCTTC	CASSVVWRDNEQFF
-	15	-	TRBV10-3	TRBJ2-1	TGTGCCATCAGTGAGTCTAGCGGAACGTTCGGTGAGCAGTTCTTC	CAISESSGTFGEQFF
TRBD2	16	-	TRBV30	TRBJ2-7	TGTGCCTGGAGTGCCATCGGGACTAGCGGGCTCAATGAGCAGTACTTC	CAWSAIGTSGLNEQYF
TRBD2	14	few	TRBV28	TRBJ2-5	TGTGCCAGCACTAGCGGGGGGGGCTACGAGACCCAGTACTTC	CASTSGGGYETQYF
-	15	-	TRBV27	TRBJ1-6	TGTGCCAGCACCCTTTTGGCAGGGGCTAATTCACCCCTCCACTTT	CASTLLAGANSPLHF
-	12	-	TRBV20-1	TRBJ2-1	TGCAGTGCTAGTCGCACAGACACTGAGCAGTTCTTC	CSASRTDTEQFF
-	11	-	TRBV11-2	TRBJ2-4	TGTGCCAGCAGCTTAGGGCTAGATCAGTACTTC	CASSLGLDQYF
-	12	-	TRBV29-1	TRBJ1-2	TGCAGCGTTCCCGGCGGGGGGTATGGCTACACCTTC	CSVPGGGYGYTF
-	15	few	TRBV13	TRBJ2-1	TGTGCCAGCACGCAGGGAATATCTTCGTACAATGAGCAGTTCTTC	CASTQGISSYNEQFF
-	14	-	TRBV3-1	TRBJ1-5	TGTGCCAGCAGCCAGGTCCTCACAAATCAGCCCCAGCATTTT	CASSQVLTNQPQHF
-	14	-	TRBV10-2	TRBJ2-1	TGCGCCAGCCAGGGACCAGCTGGGTCAAATGAGCAGTTCTTC	CASQGPAGSNEQFF
-	16	-	TRBV20-1	TRBJ2-7	TGCAGTGCTAGAGAGGCTCACCCAGGTCCGGGTTACGAGCAGTACTTC	CSAREAHPGPGYEQYF
TRBD1	14	once	TRBV20-1	TRBJ2-7	TGCAGTGCTGAAGAGGGACAGCGCCAAAACGAGCAGTACTTC	CSAEEGQRQNEQYF
-	15	few	TRBV13	TRBJ2-5	TGTGCCAGCAGCTTAAGTTGGACATCACAAGAGACCCAGTACTTC	CASSLSWTSQETQYF
-	14	many	TRBV27	TRBJ2-3	TGTGCCAGCAGTTCGGTTTCCCACACAGATACGCAGTATTTT	CASSSVSHTDTQYF
TRBD2	14	-	TRBV29-1	TRBJ2-7	TGCAGCGTTGTAACTAGCGGGAGTAGCGGCGAGCAGTACTTC	CSVVTSGSSGEQYF
-	17	few	TRBV20-1	TRBJ2-3	TGCAGTGCTAGAGATCCCGGGACTCGAAGACACACAGATACGCAGTATTTT	CSARDPGTRRHTDTQYF
TRBD1	15	-	TRBV5-5	TRBJ1-6	TGTGCCAGCAGCTCTGGACAGGGGGCGGCCTCACCCCTCCACTTT	CASSSGQGAASPLHF
TRBD2	17	few	TRBV6-2/TRBV6-3	TRBJ2-1	TGTGCCAGCAGTTATGTCCTAGCGGGATCGAGGAACAATGAGCAGTTCTTC	CASSYVLAGSRNNEQFF
TRBD2	16	few	TRBV10-3	TRBJ2-7	TGTGCCATCAGTGAGGGTCTAGCGGGAGGGACCTACGAGCAGTACTTC	CAISEGLAGGTYEQYF
-	15	-	TRBV19	TRBJ2-5	TGTGCCAGTAGTTCACCGGGACACATCAAAGAGACCCAGTACTTC	CASSSPGHIKETQYF
-	15	-	TRBV12-3/TRBV12-4	TRBJ2-3	TGTGCCAGCAGTTTGCACGTCGGAAGCACAGATACGCAGTATTTT	CASSLHVGSTDTQYF
TRBD1	14	-	TRBV20-1	TRBJ2-7	TGCAGTGCCCCGCGAGGGACAGCCTCCTACGAGCAGTACTTC	CSAPRGTASYEQYF
-	16	-	TRBV7-9	TRBJ2-3	TGTGCCAGCAGCTTATTAAATACTAGACCCACAGATACGCAGTATTTT	CASSLLNTRPTDTQYF
TRBD1	15	few	TRBV7-9	TRBJ2-3	TGTGCCAGCAGCGGGGGACAGGGTATGGCGGATACGCAGTATTTT	CASSGGQGMADTQYF
-	15	-	TRBV12-3/TRBV12-4	TRBJ1-2	TGTGCCAGCACCAATTTCCCCCTTCTTGGCTATGGCTACACCTTC	CASTNFPLLGYGYTF
-	15	few	TRBV15	TRBJ2-3	TGTGCCACCAGCAGAGATCGAGCCCGCACAGATACGCAGTATTTT	CATSRDRARTDTQYF
-	13	few	TRBV6-1	TRBJ2-7	TGCGCCAGCAGTGAGTCGTCTAGCTACGAGCAGTACTTC	CASSESSSYEQYF
-	15	-	TRBV7-7	TRBJ2-5	TGTGCCAGCAGCCCCCAGGGGCGGGGTGGGGAGACCCAGTACTTC	CASSPQGRGGETQYF
-	18	-	TRBV20-1	TRBJ1-1	TGCAGTGCTAGTACCCCGTGGGGGTCACGCGACAAGGCCGGGGGTGCTTTCTTT	CSASTPWGSRDKAGGAFF
-	15	-	TRBV7-9	TRBJ2-1	TGTGCCAGCAGGCCCCCCCCTAGGCTGGGGAATGAGCAGTTCTTC	CASRPPPRLGNEQFF
-	13	-	TRBV6-1	TRBJ2-7	TGTGCCAGCAGTGAATTTACAAGCTACGAGCAGTACTTC	CASSEFTSYEQYF
-	12	-	TRBV20-1	TRBJ1-4	TGCAGTGGGACAAGGCCTAATGAAAAACTGTTTTTT	CSGTRPNEKLFF
-	15	-	TRBV7-2	TRBJ1-2	TGTGCCAGCAGCTTTGGACAGCTAGGGAGCTATGGCTACACCTTC	CASSFGQLGSYGYTF
-	13	-	TRBV2	TRBJ2-7	TGTGCCAGTGCCCAGGGGGACTTGAACGAGCAGTACTTC	CASAQGDLNEQYF
-	14	-	TRBV20-1	TRBJ1-4	TGCAGTGCTCTAGAGACACGAACTAATGAAAAACTGTTTTTT	CSALETRTNEKLFF
TRBD2	17	few	TRBV29-1	TRBJ2-1	TGCAGCGTTGAAGATTTCGCCCGGCTAGCGGGAGAGAATGAGCAGTTCTTC	CSVEDFARLAGENEQFF
TRBD1	14	few	TRBV30	TRBJ2-5	TGTGCCTGGACCATGGGACAGGGGGCGGGTGAGCAGTACTTC	CAWTMGQGAGEQYF
-	18	-	TRBV14	TRBJ1-4	TGTGCCAGCAGCCAAGAGGACCCAAGAGGCGTAACTAATGAAAAACTGTTTTTT	CASSQEDPRGVTNEKLFF
-	16	-	TRBV7-6	TRBJ2-5	TGTGCCAGCAGCTTGAGCGGGCCCATCTCAGGCAATGAGCAGTACTTC	CASSLSGPISGNEQYF
TRBD2	17	-	TRBV11-2	TRBJ2-2	TGTGCCAGCAGAGCTACAACTAGCGCGACTTTCACCGGGGAGCTGTTTTTT	CASRATTSATFTGELFF
TRBD2	14	-	TRBV23-1	TRBJ2-7	TGCGCCAGCAGTCGGGAGGGACTCAACTACGAGCAGTACTTC	CASSREGLNYEQYF
-	14	-	TRBV7-9	TRBJ2-1	TGTGCCAGCAGCCCTGCCGGGGGATACAATGAGCAGTTCTTC	CASSPAGGYNEQFF
TRBD1	15	few	TRBV25-1	TRBJ2-7	TGTGCCAGCAGTGGCCGGGACAGGGCATCTTACGAGCAGTACTTC	CASSGRDRASYEQYF
TRBD2	19	few	TRBV7-9	TRBJ2-4	TGTGCCAGCAGCTCCCTACAGTTGACTAGCGGGAGGCAGAAAAACATTCAGTACTTC	CASSSLQLTSGRQKNIQYF
-	16	-	TRBV6-5	TRBJ2-7	TGTGCCAGCAGTTACGACCATATCGTATCAACCTACGAGCAGTACTTC	CASSYDHIVSTYEQYF
-	15	-	TRBV5-1	TRBJ2-5	TGCGCCAGCAGCTCCCCGGGGGCGCAGAAAGAGACCCAGTACTTC	CASSSPGAQKETQYF
-	13	few	TRBV20-1	TRBJ1-5	TGCAGTGCTAGTAGGGCAGCAGGACAGCCCCAGCATTTT	CSASRAAGQPQHF
-	12	-	TRBV20-1	TRBJ2-3	TGCAGTTCTACACTAGTAACAGATACGCAGTATTTT	CSSTLVTDTQYF
-	15	few	TRBV29-1	TRBJ2-1	TGCAGCGTCAGCGGACACCCGAGGACCTACAATGAGCAGTTCTTC	CSVSGHPRTYNEQFF
-	15	-	TRBV27	TRBJ2-7	TGTGCCAGCAGTTTATCCCGGACGGGACCTTACGAGCAGTACTTC	CASSLSRTGPYEQYF
-	15	-	TRBV28	TRBJ2-1	TGTGCCAGCAGTTTCGTAACTAGGGGGTACAATGAGCAGTTCTTC	CASSFVTRGYNEQFF
TRBD2	16	-	TRBV6-2/TRBV6-3	TRBJ2-3	TGTGCCAGCAGTCTGGGACCAGCGGGAGATGAGGATACGCAGTATTTT	CASSLGPAGDEDTQYF
-	12	-	TRBV27	TRBJ2-1	TGTGCCAGCAAGGGCGATAGCAATCAGCAGTTCTTC	CASKGDSNQQFF
-	15	-	TRBV21-1	TRBJ2-5	TGTGCCATCAAACGGACTAGCGGGGAACAAGAGACCCAGTACTTC	CAIKRTSGEQETQYF